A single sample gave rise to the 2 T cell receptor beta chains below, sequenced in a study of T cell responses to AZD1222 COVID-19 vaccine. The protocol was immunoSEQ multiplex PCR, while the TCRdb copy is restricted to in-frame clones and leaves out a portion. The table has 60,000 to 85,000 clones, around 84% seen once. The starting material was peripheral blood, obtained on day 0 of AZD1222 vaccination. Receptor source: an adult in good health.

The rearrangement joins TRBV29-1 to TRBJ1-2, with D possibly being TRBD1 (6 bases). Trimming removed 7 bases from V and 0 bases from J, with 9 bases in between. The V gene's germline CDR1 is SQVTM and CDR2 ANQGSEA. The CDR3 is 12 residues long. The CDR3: CSGWTANYGYTF. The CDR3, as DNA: TGCAGCGGTTGGACAGCTAACTATGGCTACACCTTC. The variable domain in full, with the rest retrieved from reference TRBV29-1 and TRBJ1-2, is SAVISQKPSRDICQRGTSLTIQCQVDSQVTMMFWYRQQPGQSLTLIATANQGSEATYESGFVIDKFPISRPNLTFSTLTVSNMSPEDSSIYLCSGWTANYGYTFGSGTRLTVV.

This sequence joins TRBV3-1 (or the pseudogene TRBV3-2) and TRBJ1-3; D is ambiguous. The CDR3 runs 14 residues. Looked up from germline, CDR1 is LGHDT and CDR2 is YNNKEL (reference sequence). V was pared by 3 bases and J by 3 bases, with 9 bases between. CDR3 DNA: TGTGCCAGCAGCCAGTGGAGGGATGGAAACACCATATATTTT. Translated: CASSQWRDGNTIYF.